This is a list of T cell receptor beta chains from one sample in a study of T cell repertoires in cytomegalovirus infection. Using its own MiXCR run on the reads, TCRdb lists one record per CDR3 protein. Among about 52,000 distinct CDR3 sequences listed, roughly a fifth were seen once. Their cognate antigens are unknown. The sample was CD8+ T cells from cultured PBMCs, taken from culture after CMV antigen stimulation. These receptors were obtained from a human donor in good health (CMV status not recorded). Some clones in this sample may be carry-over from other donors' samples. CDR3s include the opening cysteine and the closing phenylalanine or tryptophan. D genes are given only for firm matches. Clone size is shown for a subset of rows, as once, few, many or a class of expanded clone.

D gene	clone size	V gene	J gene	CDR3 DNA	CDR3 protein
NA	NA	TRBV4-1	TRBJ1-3	TGCGCCAGCAGCCAAGAGAGTCCCTCTGGAAACACCATATATTTT	CASSQESPSGNTIYF
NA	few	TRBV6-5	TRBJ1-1	TGTGCCAGCAGCCATGACAGGACATGGGGGGCTTTCTTT	CASSHDRTWGAFF
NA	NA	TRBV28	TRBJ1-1	TGTGCCAGCAGTTTGAGCGAGGCTGAAGCTTTCTTT	CASSLSEAEAFF
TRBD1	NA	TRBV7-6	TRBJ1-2	TGTGCCAGCAGCCTTGGGACAGGGGGCGGCTATGGCTACACCTTC	CASSLGTGGGYGYTF
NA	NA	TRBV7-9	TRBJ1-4	TGTGCCAGCAGCTTAGAGGCAGGGACGGAGGATTTTAATGAAAAACTGTTTTTT	CASSLEAGTEDFNEKLFF
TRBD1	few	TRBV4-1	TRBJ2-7	TGCGCCAGCAGCCAAGAGGGGGACAGGCGCTACGAGCAGTACTTC	CASSQEGDRRYEQYF
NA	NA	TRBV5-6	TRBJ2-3	NA	CASSFGTGAAYF
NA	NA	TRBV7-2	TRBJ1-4	TGTGCCAGCAGCTTAGGGCGCGTAACGAGAGAGGAAAAACTGTTTTTT	CASSLGRVTREEKLFF
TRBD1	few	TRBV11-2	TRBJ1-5	TGTGCCAGCAGCCTTGGACAGGCCGCTTCGGGTCAGCCCCAGCATTTT	CASSLGQAASGQPQHF
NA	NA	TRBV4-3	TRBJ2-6	TGCGCCAGCAGCTCCGCGGGACATTCAGCCTCTGGGGCCAACGTCCTGACTTTC	CASSSAGHSASGANVLTF
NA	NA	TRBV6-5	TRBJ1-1	TGTGCCAGCAGAGTATTTGGATCGGGGCCTGAAGCTTTCTTT	CASRVFGSGPEAFF
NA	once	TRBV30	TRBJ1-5	TGTGCCTGGACCCAGGGCTATGATAGCAATCAGCCCCAGCATTTT	CAWTQGYDSNQPQHF
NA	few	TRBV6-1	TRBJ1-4	TGTGCCAGCAGTGAAGATTGGTTTTTTGGTGAAAAACTGTTTTTT	CASSEDWFFGEKLFF
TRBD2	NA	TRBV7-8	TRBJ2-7	TGTGCCAGCAGCTTAGCGCTAGCGGGGGGAACCTACGAGCAGTACTTC	CASSLALAGGTYEQYF
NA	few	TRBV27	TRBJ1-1	TGTGCCAGCAGTTTCCACGGACAGAACACTGAAGCTTTCTTT	CASSFHGQNTEAFF
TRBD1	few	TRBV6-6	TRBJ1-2	TGTGCCAGCAGTGCCGGGACAGGGGTGTATGGCTACACCTTC	CASSAGTGVYGYTF
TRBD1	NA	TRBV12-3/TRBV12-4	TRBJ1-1	TGTGCCAGCAGACTCCCGGGACAGGCTGAAGCTTTCTTT	CASRLPGQAEAFF
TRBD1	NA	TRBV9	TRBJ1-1	TGTGCCAGCAGCGTAGCGGGGGACAGGCAGAACACTGAAGCTTTCTTT	CASSVAGDRQNTEAFF
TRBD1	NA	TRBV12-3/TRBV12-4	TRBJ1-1	TGTGCCAGCAGATTACCGACAGGGATAATAATGAACACTGAAGCTTTCTTT	CASRLPTGIIMNTEAFF
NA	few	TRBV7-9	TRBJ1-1	TGTGCCAGCAGCTTAGGAACGGGGGCAGGGGCTTTCTTT	CASSLGTGAGAFF
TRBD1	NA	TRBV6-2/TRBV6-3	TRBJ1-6	TGTGCCAGCAGTTATGTCGGGACAGGCAATTCACCCCTCCACTTT	CASSYVGTGNSPLHF
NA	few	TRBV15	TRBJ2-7	TGTGCCACCAGCAGTGGTTCTACCTACGAGCAGTACTTC	CATSSGSTYEQYF
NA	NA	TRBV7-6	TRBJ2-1	TGTGCCAGCAGCCCCCCGCCAGGCAGCTCCTACAATGAGCAGTTCTTC	CASSPPPGSSYNEQFF
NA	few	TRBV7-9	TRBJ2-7	TGTGCCAGCAGCTCCGGGGCACAAGTAATTCGCGAGCAGTACTTC	CASSSGAQVIREQYF
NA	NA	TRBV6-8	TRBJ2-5	TGTGCCAGCAGACCTTTACCCGGGTCCCAAGAGACCCAGTACTTC	CASRPLPGSQETQYF
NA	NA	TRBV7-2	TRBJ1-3	TGTGCCAGCAGCTTGGGACTGAGCTCTGGAAACACCATATATTTT	CASSLGLSSGNTIYF
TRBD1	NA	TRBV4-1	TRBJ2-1	TGCGCCAGCAGCCAAAGGGACAGGGGATCTTACAATGAGCAGTTCTTC	CASSQRDRGSYNEQFF
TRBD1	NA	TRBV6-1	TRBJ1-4	TGTGCCAGCAGTGAAGGGAGGGACAGCAGAAATGAAAAACTGTCTTTT	CASSEGRDSRNEKLSF
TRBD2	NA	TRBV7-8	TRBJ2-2	TGTGCCAGCAGCTTATTCGACCTAGCGGCGAACACCGGGGAGCTGTTTTTT	CASSLFDLAANTGELFF
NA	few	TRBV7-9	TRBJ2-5	TGTGCCAGCAGCTTTCCAGTGGGAGAGTCCCAAGAGACCCAGTACTTC	CASSFPVGESQETQYF
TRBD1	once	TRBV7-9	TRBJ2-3	TGTGCCAGCAGCTTTGTGCGGGACAGGGTCTCAGATACGCAGTATTTT	CASSFVRDRVSDTQYF
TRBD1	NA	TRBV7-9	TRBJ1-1	TGTGCCAGCAGCGCGCTCTTTTGGGACAGAGTTAAAGCTTTCTTT	CASSALFWDRVKAFF
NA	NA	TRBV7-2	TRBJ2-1	TGTGCCAGCAGCCAGGCAGGGTTCTACAATGAGCAGTTCTTC	CASSQAGFYNEQFF
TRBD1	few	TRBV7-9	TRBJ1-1	TGTGCCAGCAGCTTAGTTACAGGGGGGCCGCGGACTGAAGCTTTCTTT	CASSLVTGGPRTEAFF
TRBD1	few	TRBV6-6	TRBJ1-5	TGTGCCAGCAGCCCTTGGGGAGGGGGCCAGCCCCAGCATTTT	CASSPWGGGQPQHF
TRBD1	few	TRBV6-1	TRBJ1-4	TGTGCCAGCAGTGAAAGAGGGACAGGGGTTGATGAAAAACTGTTTTTT	CASSERGTGVDEKLFF
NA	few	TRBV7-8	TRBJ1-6	TGTGCCAGCGCCCAATTCGATTCACCCCTCCACTTT	CASAQFDSPLHF
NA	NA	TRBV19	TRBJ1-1	TGTGCCAGTAGTATCGGCAGTACCCGGAACACTGAAGCTTTCTTT	CASSIGSTRNTEAFF
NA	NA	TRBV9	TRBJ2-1	TGTGCCAGCAGTCAGGGCCCTACGAGTTCCTACAATGAGCAGTTCTTC	CASSQGPTSSYNEQFF
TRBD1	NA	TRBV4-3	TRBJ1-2	TGCGCCAGCAGCCGTCGAGTAGGACAGGGGGATCAGGGCTACACCTTC	CASSRRVGQGDQGYTF
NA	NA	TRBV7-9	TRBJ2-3	TGTGCCAGCACCCCCACCGTTTTCACAGATACGCAGTATTTT	CASTPTVFTDTQYF
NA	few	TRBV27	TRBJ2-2	TGTGCCAGCAGTTCACGGCAGGGGCAGCTAACGAACACCGGGGAGCTGTTTTTT	CASSSRQGQLTNTGELFF
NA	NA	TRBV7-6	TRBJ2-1	TGTGCCAGCAGCTTAAGGGGGGGTGACAATGAGCAGTTCTTC	CASSLRGGDNEQFF
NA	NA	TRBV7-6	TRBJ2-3	TGTGCCAGCAGCTTACGGCGGGAACACACAGATACGCAGTATTTT	CASSLRREHTDTQYF
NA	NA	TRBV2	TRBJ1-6	TGTGCCAGCAGGCCGACCGGGAAGCGATCACCCCTCCACTTT	CASRPTGKRSPLHF
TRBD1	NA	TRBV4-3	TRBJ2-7	TGCGCCAGCAGTCCAGTACAGGGGGTTGGTAAGCAGTACTTC	CASSPVQGVGKQYF
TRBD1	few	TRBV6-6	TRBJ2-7	TGTGCCAGCAGTTCCCGGGACAGTAACCCCTACGAGCAGTACTTC	CASSSRDSNPYEQYF
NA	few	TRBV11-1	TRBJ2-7	TGTGCCAGCAGCTCGTGGGGAAACAAGTACGAGCAGTACTTC	CASSSWGNKYEQYF
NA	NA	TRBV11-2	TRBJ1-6	TGTGCCAGCAGCTTATACCACAGGACGGAGTCACCCCTCCACTTT	CASSLYHRTESPLHF
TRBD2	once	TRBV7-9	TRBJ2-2	TGTGCCAGCAGCTTTAGCGGGGGGCCGAACACCGGGGAGCTGTTTTTT	CASSFSGGPNTGELFF
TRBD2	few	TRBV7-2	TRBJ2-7	TGTGCCAGCAGCGTCAATAGCGGGGGGCTTCGTGAGCAGTACTTC	CASSVNSGGLREQYF
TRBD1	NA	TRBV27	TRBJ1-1	TGTGCCAGCAGTACCTCCGGGACAGGGATTATAGCTTTCTTT	CASSTSGTGIIAFF
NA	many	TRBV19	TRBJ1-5	TGTGCCAGTAGTATAGTACAGACTAACAATCAGCCCCAGCATTTT	CASSIVQTNNQPQHF
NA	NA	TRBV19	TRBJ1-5	TGTGCCAGTAGTACTCGCAGAAATGACAATCAGCCCCAGCATTTT	CASSTRRNDNQPQHF
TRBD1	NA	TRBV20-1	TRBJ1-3	TGCAGTGCCCTGATGTGGGGACAGGGGTTCTCCGGAAACACCATATATTTT	CSALMWGQGFSGNTIYF